This T cell receptor (beta chain) was sequenced in a study of Graves' ophthalmopathy and Graves' hyperthyroidism. This clonotype appeared many times. From germline, CDR1 is SQVTM and CDR2 ANQGSEA. The CDR3 contains 15 residues. Losses at the gene ends were 8 bases for V and 5 bases for J; bases not matched to a gene: 16. As the template, RNA transcripts were used to amplify TCR beta CDR3 regions. First-round RT-PCR relied on HTBI primers, and a second-round multiplex PCR came next. TCRdb re-called the multiplex PCR reads with MiXCR, one entry per CDR3 protein. The data hold more than 300,000 distinct CDR3 sequences, with 17% observed a single time. Other autoimmune disease, uncontrolled infection, pregnancy and lactation led to exclusion.

This sequence originates from an adult woman with stable Graves' hyperthyroidism. Sequencing was carried out using peripheral blood. The J gene is TRBJ2-5, the V gene TRBV29-1; TRBD2 agrees at 8 bases. The CDR3 protein is CSTKKPKREWETQYF. CDR3 in DNA: TGCAGCACAAAAAAACCCAAGCGGGAGTGGGAGACCCAGTACTTC.